Presented here are 32 T cell receptor beta chains from one specimen sequenced in a study of vaccination effects on CD4 cells after COVID-19. Sequencing in the ViraFEST assay came after antigen-specific CD4+ T cells had been expanded with viral peptide pools, which were used to stimulate PBMC. Following 10 days of culture, CD4+ T cells were isolated. Two doses of either BNT162b2 or mRNA-1273 were given to each participant. Libraries were prepared by immunoSEQ multiplex PCR; TCRdb keeps only in-frame clonotypes and omits some of them. This sample has 75,000 or so clones; around 77% occur once, and the top ten carry 0.85% to 1.3%. Their antigen targets remain unknown. This material consisted of CD4+ T cells from PBMCs cultured with HCoV-OC43 spike peptides, taken after COVID-19 vaccination. Noted subset: HCoV-OC43 spike overlapping peptide pool stimulation. The source is a human donor who received a COVID-19 vaccine.

This clone was seen only once. The chain joins TRBV12-3 or TRBV12-4 to TRBJ2-5, with no clear D. This CDR3 comprises 13 residues. The V end lost 1 base, the J end lost 3 bases, and 6 bases lay between the germline ends. The CDR3 DNA reads as TGTGCCAGCAGTTTAGGGGTAAAAGAGACCCAGTACTTC. Amino acid sequence: CASSLGVKETQYF.

J is TRBJ2-3 and V is TRBV5-4; 9 bases are shared with TRBD2. The CDR3 spans 16 residues. Germline loops: CDR1 SGHNT, CDR2 YYREEE (reference sequence). The J segment lost 4 bases and the V segment lost 1 base, leaving 7 bases of the junction unmatched. The CDR3 DNA sequence: TGTGCCAGCAGCTTGAGAGCGGGGGGTCGCCCAGATACGCAGTATTTT. Its protein product is CASSLRAGGRPDTQYF.

Here the CDR3 reads CASRDSHASYEQYV. As DNA, the CDR3 is TGTGCCAGCAGGGACAGCCACGCTTCTTACGAGCAGTACGTC. The V gene is TRBV27, the J gene TRBJ2-7; maybe TRBD1 (6 bases). The CDR3 runs 14 residues. V lost 6 bases to trimming and J lost 4 bases, with 16 bases between them. CDR1 and CDR2 from the germline V gene are MNHEY and SMNVEV (reference sequence).

The chain has TRBV4-1 and TRBJ1-2; D not resolved. CDR3 length: 13 amino acids. The ends were cut back, 4 bases at V and 9 bases at J, with 15 bases in the middle. Germline V gene sequence: CDR1 MGHRA, CDR2 YSYEKL. The CDR3, as DNA: TGCGCCAGCAGCCCTCCGGATCGAATGAGCTACACCTTC. Its translation is CASSPPDRMSYTF.

The chain uses TRBV6-5 and TRBJ2-5; 7 bases agree with TRBD1. The CDR3 length is 13 residues. Trimming at V came to 5 bases and at J to 5 bases, leaving 5 bases not matched to a gene. CDR1 MNHEY and CDR2 SVGAGI come from the germline V gene. The chain's CDR3 is CASSTGVAETQYF. Written as DNA, the CDR3 is TGTGCCAGCAGTACAGGGGTAGCCGAGACCCAGTACTTC.

This clone was recorded a few times. The J gene is TRBJ1-6, the V gene TRBV7-8, with 9 positions matching TRBD1. J was trimmed by 9 bases and V by 5 bases; bases with no gene match: 8. The CDR3 sequence is 15 residues long. Germline-derived CDR1 and CDR2 are SGHVS and FQNEAQ. In DNA, the CDR3 is TGTGCCAGCAGCGTAACCGGGACAGGGCTTTCACCCCTCCACTTT. This gives the protein CASSVTGTGLSPLHF.

CDR3 DNA: TGTGCCAGCAGTGACAGGCGGATAAGCGAAAAACTGTTTTTT. Protein sequence: CASSDRRISEKLFF. The chain employs TRBV2 and TRBJ1-4, with D unresolved. V was clipped by 3 bases and J by 8 bases, with 13 bases between them. The germline V gene encodes CDR1 SNHLY and CDR2 FYNNEI. The CDR3 runs 14 residues. The whole variable domain, filled in from reference TRBV2 and TRBJ1-4, reads EPEVTQTPSHQVTQMGQEVILRCVPISNHLYFYWYRQILGQKVEFLVSFYNNEISEKSEIFDDQFSVERPDGSNFTLKIRSTKLEDSAMYFCASSDRRISEKLFFGSGTQLSVL.

J is TRBJ2-5 and V is TRBV27; D is undetermined. This CDR3 spans 10 amino acids. Per the germline V gene, CDR1 is MNHEY and CDR2 is SMNVEV (reference sequence). The V end lost 4 bases, the J end lost 6 bases, and 3 bases lay between the germline ends. CDR3 sequence: CASSSKTQYF. In nucleotides, the CDR3 is TGTGCCAGCAGTTCAAAGACCCAGTACTTC.

This CDR3 reads CASRGGGSSYNEQFF. As DNA, the CDR3 is TGCGCCAGCAGAGGCGGGGGAAGCTCCTACAATGAGCAGTTCTTC. The chain combines TRBV5-1 with TRBJ2-1; TRBD2 matches at 7 bases. Germline trimming cut 5 bases from V and 0 bases from J; bases unmatched to any gene: 5. The CDR3 length is 15 residues. CDR1 and CDR2 from the germline V gene are SGHRS and YFSETQ.

The V and J genes are TRBV4-1 and TRBJ2-3, with 9 bases matching TRBD2. The CDR3 has 16 residues. CDR1 and CDR2 (germline): MGHRA, YSYEKL. J was trimmed by 0 bases and V by 1 base; bases with no gene match: 2. The CDR3 nucleotides read TGCGCCAGCAGCCAAGCCAGCGGGGGGAGCACAGATACGCAGTATTTT. This translates into CASSQASGGSTDTQYF.

The chain employs TRBV25-1 and TRBJ2-1, with 11 bases aligning to TRBD2. There are 17 residues in the CDR3. Germline loops: CDR1 MGHDK, CDR2 SYGVNS. The V and J ends lost 3 bases and 6 bases, in that order; junction bases with no gene match: 10. Here the CDR3 reads CASSDPLGTSGSNEQFF. The CDR3 coding sequence is TGTGCCAGCAGTGACCCTTTAGGGACTAGCGGTTCCAATGAGCAGTTCTTC.

The rearrangement joins TRBV5-1 to TRBJ1-6; D not certain. Trimming pared 0 bases from V and 7 bases from J, leaving 8 bases between. The CDR3 runs to 14 residues. Germline V gene data show CDR1 as SGHRS and CDR2 as YFSETQ. CDR3 sequence: CASSLEMRNSPLHF. The CDR3 DNA is TGCGCCAGCAGCTTGGAAATGAGGAATTCACCCCTCCACTTT.

This clone appeared a few times. The chain is built from TRBV3-1 (or the pseudogene TRBV3-2) and TRBJ1-4; D is unresolved. V dropped 5 bases and J dropped 8 bases, with 21 bases sitting between them. Looked up from germline, CDR1 is LGHDT and CDR2 is YNNKEL (reference sequence). The CDR3 is 16 amino acids. CDR3 DNA: TGTGCCAGCAGCTGGAGATTTAGGGCCTTGGGGGAAAAACTGTTTTTT. This encodes CASSWRFRALGEKLFF.

The genes are TRBV28 and TRBJ1-5; 7 bases align to TRBD1. The V gene end was trimmed by 4 bases and the J gene end by 9 bases; junction bases not matched to a gene: 9. Germline-derived CDR1 and CDR2 are MDHEN and SYDVKM. The CDR3 totals 14 residues. CDR3 bases: TGTGCCAGCAGTTCTGGACAGGCCTTTCGGCCCCAGCATTTT. Translation: CASSSGQAFRPQHF.

This sequence joins TRBV6-5 and TRBJ2-7; TRBD1 agrees at 7 bases. With V trimmed by 11 bases and J by 0 bases, 13 bases remained unmatched. CDR3 length equals 15 residues. Germline V gene lookup returns CDR1 MNHEY and CDR2 SVGAGI. CDR3 sequence: CAAYHSGGSSYEQYV. CDR3 sequence (DNA): TGTGCCGCGTACCATTCAGGGGGAAGCTCCTACGAGCAGTACGTC.

The chain is built from TRBV18 and TRBJ1-3, with D unclear. The CDR3 contains 13 residues. Trimming pared 6 bases from V and 3 bases from J, leaving 9 bases between. CDR1 and CDR2 from the germline V gene are KGHSH and LQKENI. CDR3 DNA sequence: TGTGCCAGCTCGTCCGATCGTGGAAACACCATATATTTT. Its protein is CASSSDRGNTIYF.

The chain links TRBV6-1 to TRBJ2-5; 11 bases line up with TRBD2. CDR1 is MNHNS, CDR2 SASEGT, per germline. The length of the CDR3 is 21 residues. Germline trimming cut 2 bases from V and 3 bases from J; bases unmatched to any gene: 20. The CDR3 sequence: CASSELPPGGLAGGEKETQYF. The DNA of the CDR3 is TGTGCCAGCAGTGAACTACCCCCGGGAGGGTTAGCGGGGGGGGAAAAAGAGACCCAGTACTTC.

As DNA, the CDR3 is TGCGCCAGCAGCTTGGCCCCGATTAGCGGGGAGCTGTTTTTT. It translates to CASSLAPISGELFF. V gene TRBV5-1 combines with J gene TRBJ2-2, with D unclear. CDR1 is SGHRS, CDR2 YFSETQ, per germline. With 0 bases removed from V and 7 bases from J, the gap between germline ends came to 10 bases. This CDR3 is built from 14 residues.

Details on this clone: One end of the junction varies from germline; a read error may be responsible. The chain employs TRBV12-5 and TRBJ2-6, with TRBD1 matching 7 bases. This CDR3 region has 15 residues. CDR1 and CDR2 from the germline V gene are LGHNT and FRNRAP. CDR3 residues: CASGLVWAGGNVLTF. The DNA for the CDR3 is TGTGCTAGTGGTTTGGTATGGGCAGGGGGCAACGTCCTGACTTTC.

This clone has just one count. The chain uses TRBV4-1 and TRBJ2-5, with a weak D call TRBD1 (5 bases). V was clipped by 0 bases and J by 5 bases, with 19 bases between them. Germline V lookup: CDR1 MGHRA, CDR2 YSYEKL. CDR3 length: 17 amino acids. The CDR3 nucleotides read TGCGCCAGCAGCCAAGATATCCGGTCCGAGAAGGGGGAGACCCAGTACTTC. Residues: CASSQDIRSEKGETQYF.

The genes are TRBV10-1 and TRBJ1-2; 7 bases align to TRBD1. This CDR3 has 13 residues. Germline CDR1 is WNHNN and CDR2 is SYGVQD (reference sequence). V dropped 6 bases and J dropped 4; count of bases not matched to a gene: 5. Here the CDR3 DNA reads TGCGCCAGCAGAAAGACAGGGCCCTATGGCTACACCTTC. Its protein product is CASRKTGPYGYTF.

The rearrangement joins TRBV29-1 to TRBJ2-7; D is uncertain. Germline V gene data show CDR1 as SQVTM and CDR2 as ANQGSEA. The V end lost 4 bases, the J end lost 4 bases, and 17 bases lay between the germline ends. The CDR3 runs 14 residues. The CDR3, as DNA: TGCAGCGTTGCTTTTTGGGCCGGTTTATACGAGCAGTACGTC. It encodes CSVAFWAGLYEQYV.

The chain joins TRBV12-2 to TRBJ2-7. TRBV12-2 is labeled a pseudogene. This CDR3 region has 14 residues. CDR3 DNA: TGTGCAAGTCGCCCCCGTCTGGATTTAAACGAGCAGTACGTC. Amino acids: CASRPRLDLNEQYV.

J is TRBJ2-5 and V is TRBV24-1; 7 positions agree with TRBD2. The CDR3 has 13 amino acids. V lost 6 bases and J lost 2; bases outside the gene matches: 2. Germline loops: CDR1 KGHDR, CDR2 SFDVKD. The CDR3 spells CATSYGGQETQYF. In DNA, the CDR3 is TGTGCCACCAGTTACGGGGGGCAAGAGACCCAGTACTTC.

This chain links TRBV18 with TRBJ1-1; possible D gene TRBD1, 6 bases. V lost 3 bases and J 2 bases, leaving 19 bases between the germline ends. Germline V gene lookup returns CDR1 KGHSH and CDR2 LQKENI. This CDR3 is built from 17 residues. CDR3: CASSPYIKQGINTEAFF. CDR3 coding DNA: TGTGCCAGCTCACCTTACATTAAACAGGGCATAAACACTGAAGCTTTCTTT.

This clone was seen a handful of times. This chain uses TRBV3-1 (or the pseudogene TRBV3-2) with TRBJ1-2; no reliable D call. The CDR3 length is 14 residues. CDR1 and CDR2 from the germline V gene are LGHDT and YNNKEL (reference sequence). With 1 base removed from V and 1 base from J, the gap between germline ends came to 7 bases. The CDR3 reads CASSQGEINYGYTF. CDR3 DNA: TGTGCCAGCAGCCAAGGGGAAATTAACTATGGCTACACCTTC.

The gene calls are TRBV7-3 and TRBJ2-1; D is perhaps TRBD1 (6 bases). With 4 bases removed from V and 8 bases from J, the gap between germline ends came to 15 bases. The CDR3 runs to 14 residues. Germline V gene sequence: CDR1 SGHTA, CDR2 FQGTGA. CDR3 nucleotide sequence: TGTGCCAGCAGCTCACTACAGGGTTTAGATGAGCAGTTCTTC. Its translation: CASSSLQGLDEQFF.

The V gene is TRBV27, the J gene TRBJ2-5, with D hard to call. V lost 6 bases and J lost 0, with 17 bases in between. CDR3 length: 16 amino acids. Per germline, CDR1 MNHEY and CDR2 SMNVEV (reference sequence). CDR3 sequence reads: CASRPNGRVYQETQYF. The CDR3 DNA reads as TGTGCCAGCAGACCCAATGGACGGGTGTACCAAGAGACCCAGTACTTC.

This clone occurred a few times. The rearrangement joins TRBV3-1 (or the pseudogene TRBV3-2) to TRBJ1-3; D call uncertain. The CDR3 covers 13 residues. The germline V gene encodes CDR1 LGHDT and CDR2 YNNKEL (reference sequence). V was clipped by 3 bases and J by 9 bases, with 12 bases between them. The DNA for the CDR3 is TGTGCCAGCAGCCAGGACTTGGAAGGCACCATATATTTT. Translating it yields CASSQDLEGTIYF.

V and J are TRBV24-1 and TRBJ2-3, with TRBD2 identical over 8 bases. V lost 9 bases to trimming and J lost 6 bases; unmatched junction nucleotides: 7. The CDR3 is made up of 13 amino acids. Germline V lookup: CDR1 KGHDR, CDR2 SFDVKD. Here the CDR3 DNA reads TGTGCCACCCGCCGAGGCGGGGGGGATACGCAGTATTTT. This codes for CATRRGGGDTQYF.

The CDR3, as DNA: TGTGCCAGCTCACCGGCGGGGAATAGCAATCAGCCCCAGCATTTT. This encodes CASSPAGNSNQPQHF. This sequence joins TRBV18 and TRBJ1-5, with D hard to call. Germline CDR1 KGHSH, CDR2 LQKENI. The CDR3 extends over 15 amino acids. Trimming left V 3 bases short and J 0 bases short, with 9 bases between.

Here the CDR3 reads CASSITWSGANVLTF. The CDR3 DNA reads TGTGCCAGTAGTATAACCTGGTCTGGGGCCAACGTCCTGACTTTC. The chain joins TRBV19 to TRBJ2-6, with no clear D. The germline gives CDR1 LNHDA, CDR2 SQIVND (reference sequence). With 2 bases removed from V and 1 base from J, the gap between germline ends came to 6 bases. The CDR3 runs 15 residues.